This is a list of T cell receptor beta chains from one sample in a study of neurological immune-mediated disorders. TCRdb reprocessed the 5' RACE reads with MiXCR, giving one entry per CDR3 protein. The sample holds about 33,000 distinct CDR3 sequences, approximately 13% seen once. The sequencing input was PBMCs. The receptors shown here come from a middle-aged woman in good health. CDR3s include the opening cysteine and the closing phenylalanine or tryptophan. The D gene is left open where the match is weak. Size is omitted from some rows. Given values are once, few, many or a class for expanded clones.

clone_size	v_call	j_call	d_call	cdr3_nt	cdr3_aa
many	TRBV5-1	TRBJ1-1	.	TGCGCCAGCAGCTTCGGCGGAGAAGCTTTCTTT	CASSFGGEAFF
many	TRBV12-3/TRBV12-4	TRBJ2-3	TRBD2	TGTGCCAGCACCCTAGCGGGAGCAGATACGCAGTATTTT	CASTLAGADTQYF
many	TRBV20-1	TRBJ1-6	.	TGCAGTGCCCTCGGGGGGATGGGAGGTTATGAATCGTCACCCCTCCACTTT	CSALGGMGGYESSPLHF
many	TRBV7-2	TRBJ1-1	.	TGTGCCAGCAGCTTATTAGGGGACACTGAAGCTTTCTTT	CASSLLGDTEAFF
many	TRBV5-5	TRBJ2-7	TRBD1	TGTGCCAGCAGCTCGGGACAGGGGGACTCCTACGAGCAGTACTTC	CASSSGQGDSYEQYF
many	TRBV12-3/TRBV12-4	TRBJ2-5	.	TGTGCCAGCAGTTCCCGGAGGGGGTCCGAGTACTTC	CASSSRRGSEYF
many	TRBV6-2/TRBV6-3	TRBJ1-2	.	TGTGCCAGCAGTTACGGACAAAGCTACACCTTC	CASSYGQSYTF
many	TRBV5-6	TRBJ1-1	.	TGTGCCAGCAGCTTGGGTGCGGGGGCCTTTCGCACTGAAGCTTTCTTT	CASSLGAGAFRTEAFF
.	TRBV25-1	TRBJ1-2	.	TGTGCCAGCAGTCTAGAGGGGCTCTATGGCTACACCTTC	CASSLEGLYGYTF
many	TRBV3-1	TRBJ1-1	TRBD1	TGTGCCAGCAGCTACCAGGGGGCCATGAACACTGAAGCTTTCTTT	CASSYQGAMNTEAFF
many	TRBV6-5	TRBJ1-1	.	TGTGCCAGCAGTTACTCATCCACAGGGAGCTCGGCGGGAAACACTGAAGCTTTCTTT	CASSYSSTGSSAGNTEAFF
many	TRBV4-3	TRBJ1-2	.	TGCGCCAGCAGCCAAGGTAGTTCGACAGCCCGTGCTAACTATGGCTACACCTTC	CASSQGSSTARANYGYTF
many	TRBV10-2	TRBJ1-2	TRBD1	TGCGCCAGCAGTGCCGGACAGGGCTTTCGGGGCTACACCTTC	CASSAGQGFRGYTF
many	TRBV5-1	TRBJ1-1	.	TGCGCCAGCAGCTTGGTCGGGATGGCCACTGAAGCTTTCTTT	CASSLVGMATEAFF
many	TRBV3-1	TRBJ2-3	TRBD2	TGTGCCAGCAGCGCCCAACTAGCGGGAGGAACAGATACGCAGTATTTT	CASSAQLAGGTDTQYF
many	TRBV5-1	TRBJ2-1	.	TGCGCCAGCAGCTTGTACGTACAGGGTGGCAATGAGCAGTTCTTC	CASSLYVQGGNEQFF
.	TRBV10-1	TRBJ2-7	.	TGCGCCAGCAGTGACAGTTCCTACGAGCAGTACTTC	CASSDSSYEQYF
many	TRBV13	TRBJ2-2	TRBD2	TGTGCCAGCAGCTCACGTACCGAGGGACTAGTCACCGGGGAGCTGTTTTTT	CASSSRTEGLVTGELFF
many	TRBV15	TRBJ2-7	TRBD2	TGTGCCACCAGCAGAGAGACTAGCGGGGGCTCCTACGAGCAGTACTTC	CATSRETSGGSYEQYF
many	TRBV20-1	TRBJ2-7	.	TGCAGTGCTAGTGGCAGGAGCGAGCAGTACTTC	CSASGRSEQYF
many	TRBV10-3	TRBJ2-3	TRBD2	TGTGCCATCAGTGGATCTAGCGGGGGGGCCACAGATACGCAGTATTTT	CAISGSSGGATDTQYF
.	TRBV7-2	TRBJ2-1	TRBD2	TGTGCCAGCCCTGGGACTAGCGGGAGGGTCTACAATGAGCAGTTCTTC	CASPGTSGRVYNEQFF
.	TRBV5-6	TRBJ2-3	.	TGTGCCAGCAGCTTGATGCCAGGGAGGACAGATACGCAGTATTTT	CASSLMPGRTDTQYF
many	TRBV5-1	TRBJ2-1	TRBD2	TGCGCCAGCAGCCCCGGTGTACCGGGAGGTTTGGAAAATGAGCAGTTCTTC	CASSPGVPGGLENEQFF
many	TRBV5-1	TRBJ2-1	TRBD2	TGCGCCAGCAGCTTGGTTGGCGGGAGTAGCTCCTACAATGAGCAGTTCTTC	CASSLVGGSSSYNEQFF
many	TRBV4-2	TRBJ1-2	.	TGTGCCAGCAGCCAAGAACTAGGGAGCTGGCTTGGAGGCTACACCTTC	CASSQELGSWLGGYTF
medium-sized	TRBV10-2	TRBJ2-2	.	TGCGCCAGCAGAATCGATTTTACGAACACCGGGGAGCTGTTTTTT	CASRIDFTNTGELFF
once	TRBV18	TRBJ2-1	.	TGTGCCAGCTCACCCCAGGGAGGAAGGTCTATACATAACAATGAGCAGTTCTTC	CASSPQGGRSIHNNEQFF
many	TRBV20-1	TRBJ1-6	.	TGCAGTGCCCACCCAGAACCGGGTTCACCCCTCCACTTT	CSAHPEPGSPLHF
many	TRBV5-6	TRBJ2-1	.	TGTGCCAGCAGCTGGGCCAATAGTATTGAGCAGTTCTTC	CASSWANSIEQFF
few	TRBV20-1	TRBJ2-2	TRBD2	TGCAGTGCTAGTCTAAGCGGGGGTGGGAACGGGGAGCTGTTTTTT	CSASLSGGGNGELFF
many	TRBV10-3	TRBJ1-5	.	TGTGCCATCAGTGACAGGGAAAGCAATCAGCCCCAGCATTTT	CAISDRESNQPQHF
many	TRBV5-1	TRBJ2-1	.	TGCGCCAGCAGAGGACTCTCGGACAGCAATGAGCAGTTCTTC	CASRGLSDSNEQFF
.	TRBV6-2/TRBV6-3	TRBJ1-2	.	TGTGCCAGCAGCCCTGCCTTCCGGGATGGCTACACCTTC	CASSPAFRDGYTF
many	TRBV4-1	TRBJ2-1	TRBD1	TGCGCCAGCAGCCAAGGACGCCCGGGACAGGGAGGTATGGAGCAGTTCTTC	CASSQGRPGQGGMEQFF
many	TRBV20-1	TRBJ2-1	TRBD2	TGCAGTGCTAGTGATTACCTTAGGAGCGCGGGGGACAATGAGCAGTTCTTC	CSASDYLRSAGDNEQFF
many	TRBV30	TRBJ1-4	.	TGTGCCTGGAAAGACAGAGATAATGAAAAACTGTTTTTT	CAWKDRDNEKLFF
many	TRBV25-1	TRBJ1-2	TRBD1	TGTGCCAGCACCTCCACATCACAGGGGGACTATGGCTACACCTTC	CASTSTSQGDYGYTF
many	TRBV12-3/TRBV12-4	TRBJ1-2	.	TGTGCCAGCAGCCCCATGGGGGGGAACTATGGCTACACCTTC	CASSPMGGNYGYTF
many	TRBV3-1	TRBJ2-2	TRBD1	TGTGCCAGCAGCCAAGATTCCGACAGGGTTAACACCGGGGAGCTGTTTTTT	CASSQDSDRVNTGELFF
many	TRBV25-1	TRBJ2-7	.	TGTGCCAGCAGTGGCCGGGGGCGTTCGACCTACGAGCAGTACTTC	CASSGRGRSTYEQYF
many	TRBV29-1	TRBJ1-3	.	TGCAGCGTTGAGGGCTTTATTGGAAACACCATATATTTT	CSVEGFIGNTIYF
many	TRBV9	TRBJ1-2	.	TGTGCCAGCAGCCCCGGTCAGGAGCGCTACTATGGCTACACCTTC	CASSPGQERYYGYTF
.	TRBV24-1	TRBJ2-7	.	TGTGCCACCAGTGTTTCTCCGGGACAGGGGGGACTAGCGCCCTACGAGCAGTACTTC	CATSVSPGQGGLAPYEQYF
many	TRBV20-1	TRBJ1-2	.	TGCAGTGCTAGGCCCCCTTTTGTGTGGGAACGGAGCTATGGCTACACCTTC	CSARPPFVWERSYGYTF
many	TRBV7-2	TRBJ2-5	.	TGTGCCAGCAGCTCCGGACTGGCTATGGAGACCCAGTACTTC	CASSSGLAMETQYF
many	TRBV5-1	TRBJ2-5	.	TGCGCCAGCAGCTTGCTCCCGGGAAAAGAGACCCAGTACTTC	CASSLLPGKETQYF
many	TRBV6-6	TRBJ2-5	.	TGTGCCAGCAGTTACTCTGGCAGGCCTTACCAAGAGACCCAGTACTTC	CASSYSGRPYQETQYF
many	TRBV29-1	TRBJ2-2	.	TGCAGCGTTGAAGTCCCGGTCGGGGGGGAGCTGTTTTTT	CSVEVPVGGELFF
many	TRBV7-2	TRBJ2-1	.	TGTGCCAGCAGCTTTGGAACTAGCAACAATGAGCAGTTCTTC	CASSFGTSNNEQFF
.	TRBV7-2	TRBJ1-1	TRBD1	TGTGCCAGCAGTTGGACTGGACAGGGCGATGAAGCTTTCTTT	CASSWTGQGDEAFF
many	TRBV14	TRBJ1-2	.	TGTGCCAGCAGCCTACAGGGCTATGGCTACACCTTC	CASSLQGYGYTF
many	TRBV7-2	TRBJ2-7	.	TGTGCCAGCAGCCCAAGGGTCACCGGGCTCGAGGAGCAGTACTTC	CASSPRVTGLEEQYF
.	TRBV10-3	TRBJ1-2	.	TGTGCCATCAGTGAGTCTATCCGGGACGACACCAGGGGCTACACCTTC	CAISESIRDDTRGYTF
few	TRBV30	TRBJ1-4	.	TGTGCCTGGAGTGAAGGACACCAAAATGAAAAACTGTTTTTT	CAWSEGHQNEKLFF
many	TRBV29-1	TRBJ2-7	.	TGCAGCGTTGAAGTGCCAGGCTACGAGCAGTACTTC	CSVEVPGYEQYF
many	TRBV10-3	TRBJ2-5	.	TGTGCCATCAGTGGAGGGGATCCGGACAACCAAGAGACCCAGTACTTC	CAISGGDPDNQETQYF